This T cell receptor (beta chain) was sequenced during a study of T-cell reconstitution after alpha-beta-depleted transplantation in children. On this clonotype: The antigen is unknown.

J was trimmed by 0 bases and V by 5 bases; bases with no gene match: 3. CDR1 SGDLS and CDR2 YYNGEE come from the germline V gene. CDR3 length: 14 residues. The study's findings and limits: Several hundred expanded graft clones reportedly gave rise to the alpha-beta T cells present about two months after transplant. A year had passed since transplant, and T-cell counts and diversity by then came mostly from newly produced T cells. Some patients' high day-60 TCRbeta diversity was traced to surviving recipient T cells and thymic progenitors.

TCRbeta library preparation incorporated unique molecular identifiers. TCRdb fed the PCR reads into MiXCR, producing one record per CDR3 protein. The data hold more than 200,000 distinct CDR3 sequences, with over 20% observed a single time. The genes are TRBV9 and TRBJ2-3; 7 positions agree with TRBD2. The clonotype was recovered from a girl aged 2 to 10 with Fanconi anemia, due to receive a stem cell transplant. The specimen was PBMCs, collected before TCRalphabeta/CD19-depleted stem cell transplant. In nucleotides, the CDR3 is TGTGCCAGCAGACGGGGGGAGAGCACAGATACGCAGTATTTT. Encoded protein: CASRRGESTDTQYF. The full variable domain, its missing parts supplied by reference TRBV9 and TRBJ2-3, is DSGVTQTPKHLITATGQRVTLRCSPRSGDLSVYWYQQSLDQGLQFLIQYYNGEERAKGNILERFSAQQFPDLHSELNLSSLELGDSALYFCASRRGESTDTQYFGPGTRLTVL.